The clone carrying this TCR beta chain was counted once. The antigen remains unidentified. 13 Jbeta primers and 60 Vbeta primers were used for the PCR. The table came from immunoSEQ multiplex PCR; TCRdb's copy has only in-frame clones and leaves some out. The data hold roughly 110,000 clones, with approximately 80% observed a single time. The data are from a study of cytomegalovirus exposure and HLA in healthy donors. Notes on the study in general: Across donors, sequencing depth was assumed by presence/absence analyses to be roughly uniform. Per a prior analysis, the majority of TCR beta V segments were productive roughly 90% or roughly 30% of the time.

Sequencing was done on a sample of PBMCs. This receptor was obtained from a man between 60 and 75 years old in good health and CMV-seronegative.

CDR3 sequence (DNA): TGCGCCAGCAGCTCCTACAGAGTCCAAGAGACCCAGTACTTC. The encoded protein is CASSSYRVQETQYF. The V gene is TRBV5-1, the J gene TRBJ2-5; D is unclear. Germline CDR1 and CDR2: SGHRS and YFSETQ. There are 14 residues in the CDR3. The V and J ends lost 3 bases and 1 base respectively, with 10 bases between them.